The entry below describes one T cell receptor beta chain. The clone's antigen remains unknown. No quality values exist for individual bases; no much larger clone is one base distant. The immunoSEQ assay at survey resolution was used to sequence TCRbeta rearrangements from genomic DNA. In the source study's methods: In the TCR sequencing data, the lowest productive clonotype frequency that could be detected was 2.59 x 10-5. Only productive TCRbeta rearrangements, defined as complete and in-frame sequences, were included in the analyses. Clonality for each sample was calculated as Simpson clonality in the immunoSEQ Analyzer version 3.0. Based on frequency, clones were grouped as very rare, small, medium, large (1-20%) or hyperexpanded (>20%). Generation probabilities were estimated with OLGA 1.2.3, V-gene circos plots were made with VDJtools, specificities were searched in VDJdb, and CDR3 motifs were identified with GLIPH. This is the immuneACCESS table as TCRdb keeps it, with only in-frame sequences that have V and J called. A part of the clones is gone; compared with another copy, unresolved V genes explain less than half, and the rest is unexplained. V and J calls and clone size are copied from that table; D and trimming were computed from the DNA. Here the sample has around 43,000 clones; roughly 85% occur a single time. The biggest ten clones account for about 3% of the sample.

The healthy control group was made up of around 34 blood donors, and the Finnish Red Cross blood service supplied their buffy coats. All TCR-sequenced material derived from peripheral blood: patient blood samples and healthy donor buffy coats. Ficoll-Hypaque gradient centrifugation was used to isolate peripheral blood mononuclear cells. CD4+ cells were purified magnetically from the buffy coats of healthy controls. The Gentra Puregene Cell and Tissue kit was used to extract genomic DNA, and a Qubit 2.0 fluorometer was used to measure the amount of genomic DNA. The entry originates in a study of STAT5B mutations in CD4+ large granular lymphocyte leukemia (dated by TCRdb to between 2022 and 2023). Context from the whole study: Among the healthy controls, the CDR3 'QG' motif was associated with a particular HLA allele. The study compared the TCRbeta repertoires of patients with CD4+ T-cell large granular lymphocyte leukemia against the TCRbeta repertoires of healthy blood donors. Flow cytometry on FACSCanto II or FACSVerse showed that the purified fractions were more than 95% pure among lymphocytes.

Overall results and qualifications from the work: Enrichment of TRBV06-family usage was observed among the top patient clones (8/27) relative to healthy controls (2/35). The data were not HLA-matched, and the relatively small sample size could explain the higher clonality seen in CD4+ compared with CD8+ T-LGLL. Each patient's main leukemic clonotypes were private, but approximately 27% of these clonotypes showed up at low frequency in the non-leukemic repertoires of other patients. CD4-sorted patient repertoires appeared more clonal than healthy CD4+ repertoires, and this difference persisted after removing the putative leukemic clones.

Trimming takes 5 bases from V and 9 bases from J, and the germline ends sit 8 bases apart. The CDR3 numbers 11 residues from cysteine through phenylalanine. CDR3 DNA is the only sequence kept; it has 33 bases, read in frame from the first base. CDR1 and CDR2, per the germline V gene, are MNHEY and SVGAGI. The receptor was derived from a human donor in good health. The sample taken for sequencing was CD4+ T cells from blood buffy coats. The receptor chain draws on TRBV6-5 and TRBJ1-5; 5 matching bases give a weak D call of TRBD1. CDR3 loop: CASSGGRPQHF. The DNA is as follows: TGTGCCAGCAGTGGGGGGAGGCCCCAGCATTTT.